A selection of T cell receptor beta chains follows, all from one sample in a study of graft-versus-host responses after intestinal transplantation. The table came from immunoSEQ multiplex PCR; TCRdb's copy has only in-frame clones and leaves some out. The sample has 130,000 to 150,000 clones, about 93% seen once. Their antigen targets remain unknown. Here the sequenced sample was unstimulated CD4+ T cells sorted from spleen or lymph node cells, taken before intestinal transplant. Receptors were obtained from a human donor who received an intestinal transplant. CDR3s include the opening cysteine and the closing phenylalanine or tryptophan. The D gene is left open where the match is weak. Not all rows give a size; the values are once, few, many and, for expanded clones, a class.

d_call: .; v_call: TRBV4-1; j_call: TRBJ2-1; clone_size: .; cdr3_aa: CASSQAGLYNEQFF; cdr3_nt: TGCGCCAGCAGCCAGGCTGGACTTTACAATGAGCAGTTCTTC
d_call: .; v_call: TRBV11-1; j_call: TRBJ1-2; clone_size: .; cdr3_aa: CASSERAREGYTF; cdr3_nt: TGTGCCAGCAGCGAAAGAGCGAGAGAAGGCTACACCTTC
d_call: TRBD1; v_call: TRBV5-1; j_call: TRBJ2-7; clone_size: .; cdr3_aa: CASSFGQGGDYEQYF; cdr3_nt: TGCGCCAGCAGCTTTGGACAGGGAGGTGACTACGAGCAGTACTTC
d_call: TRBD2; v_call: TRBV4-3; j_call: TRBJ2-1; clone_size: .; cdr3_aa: CASSQTGLARNEQFF; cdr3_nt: TGCGCCAGCAGCCAGACAGGACTAGCGAGGAATGAGCAGTTCTTC
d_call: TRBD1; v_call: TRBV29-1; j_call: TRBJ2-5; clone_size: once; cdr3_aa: CSVEGNRGWETQYF; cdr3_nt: TGCAGCGTTGAAGGGAACAGGGGGTGGGAGACCCAGTACTTC
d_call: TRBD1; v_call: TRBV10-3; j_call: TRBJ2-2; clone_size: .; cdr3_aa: CAITGQGSTGELFF; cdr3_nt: TGTGCCATCACGGGACAGGGTAGCACCGGGGAGCTGTTTTTT
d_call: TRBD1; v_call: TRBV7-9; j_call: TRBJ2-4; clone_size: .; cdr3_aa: CASSLVDRQYF; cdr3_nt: TGTGCCAGCAGCTTAGTGGACAGGCAGTACTTC
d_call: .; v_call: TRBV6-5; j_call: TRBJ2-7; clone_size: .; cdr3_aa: CASSYSPAYYEQYF; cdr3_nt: TGTGCCAGCAGTTACTCGCCAGCCTACTACGAGCAGTACTTC
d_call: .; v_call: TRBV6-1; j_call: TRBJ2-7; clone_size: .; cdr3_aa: CASSLRTEGYEQYF; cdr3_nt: TGTGCCAGCAGTTTGAGGACAGAAGGCTACGAGCAGTACTTC
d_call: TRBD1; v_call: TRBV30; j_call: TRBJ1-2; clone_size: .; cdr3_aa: CAWSAGTGGYGYTF; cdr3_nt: TGTGCCTGGAGCGCCGGGACAGGGGGCTATGGCTACACCTTC
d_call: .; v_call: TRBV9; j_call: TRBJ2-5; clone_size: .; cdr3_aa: CASSLPGETQYF; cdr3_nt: TGTGCCAGCAGCCTCCCCGGCGAGACCCAGTACTTC
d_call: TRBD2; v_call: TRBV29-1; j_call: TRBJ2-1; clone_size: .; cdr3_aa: CTVLAHNEQFF; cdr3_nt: TGCACCGTACTAGCGCACAATGAGCAGTTCTTC
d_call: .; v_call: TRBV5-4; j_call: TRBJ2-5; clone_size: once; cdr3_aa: CASSLGPRKGETQYF; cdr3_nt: TGTGCCAGCAGCTTGGGACCAAGAAAGGGAGAGACCCAGTACTTC
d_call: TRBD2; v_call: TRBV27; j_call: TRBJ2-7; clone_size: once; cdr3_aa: CASSFRLAGVAEQYF; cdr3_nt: TGTGCCAGCAGTTTCCGACTAGCGGGAGTGGCCGAGCAGTACTTC
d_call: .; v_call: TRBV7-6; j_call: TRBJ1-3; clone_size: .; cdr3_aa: CASSLAPGNTIYF; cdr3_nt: TGTGCCAGCAGCTTAGCTCCCGGAAACACCATATATTTT
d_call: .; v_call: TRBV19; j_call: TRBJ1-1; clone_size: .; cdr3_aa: CASRTDRLRGAFF; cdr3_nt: TGTGCCAGTAGGACTGACAGGCTTCGAGGGGCTTTCTTT
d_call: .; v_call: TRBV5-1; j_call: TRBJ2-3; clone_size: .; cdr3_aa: CASSIDSSTDTQYF; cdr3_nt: TGCGCCAGCAGCATTGATTCTAGCACAGATACGCAGTATTTT
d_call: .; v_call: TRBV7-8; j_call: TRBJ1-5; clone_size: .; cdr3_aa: CASSLDGGGQPQHF; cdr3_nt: TGTGCCAGCAGCTTAGACGGGGGCGGTCAGCCCCAGCATTTT
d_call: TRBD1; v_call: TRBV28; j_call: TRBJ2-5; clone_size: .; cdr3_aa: CASSRTGTGTQETQYF; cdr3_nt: TGTGCCAGCAGTCGGACCGGGACAGGGACCCAAGAGACCCAGTACTTC
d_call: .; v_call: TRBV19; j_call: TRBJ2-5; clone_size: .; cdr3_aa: CASSGTYQETQYF; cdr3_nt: TGTGCCAGTAGCGGGACCTACCAAGAGACCCAGTACTTC
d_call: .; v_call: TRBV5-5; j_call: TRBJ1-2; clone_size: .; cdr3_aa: CASSLGGSNYGYTF; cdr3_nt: TGTGCCAGCAGCTTAGGAGGGTCAAACTATGGCTACACCTTC